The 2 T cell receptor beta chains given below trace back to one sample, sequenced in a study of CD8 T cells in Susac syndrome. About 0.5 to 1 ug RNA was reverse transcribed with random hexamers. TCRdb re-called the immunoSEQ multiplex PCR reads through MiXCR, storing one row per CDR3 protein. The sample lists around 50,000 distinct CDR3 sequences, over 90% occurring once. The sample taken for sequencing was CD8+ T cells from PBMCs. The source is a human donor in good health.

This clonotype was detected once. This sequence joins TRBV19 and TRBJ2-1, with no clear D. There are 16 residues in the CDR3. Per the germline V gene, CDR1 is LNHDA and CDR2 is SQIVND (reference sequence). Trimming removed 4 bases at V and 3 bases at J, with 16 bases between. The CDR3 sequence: CASSTGPTPLYNEQFF. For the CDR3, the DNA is TGTGCCAGTAGTACCGGGCCGACCCCTCTCTACAATGAGCAGTTCTTC.

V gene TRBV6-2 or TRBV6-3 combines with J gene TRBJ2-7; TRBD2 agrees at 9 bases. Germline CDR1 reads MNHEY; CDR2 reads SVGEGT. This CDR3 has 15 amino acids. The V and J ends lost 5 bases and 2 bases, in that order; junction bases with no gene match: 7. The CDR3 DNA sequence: TGTGCCAGCAGTCTACTAGCGGGCCTTACCTACGAGCAGTACTTC. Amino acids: CASSLLAGLTYEQYF.